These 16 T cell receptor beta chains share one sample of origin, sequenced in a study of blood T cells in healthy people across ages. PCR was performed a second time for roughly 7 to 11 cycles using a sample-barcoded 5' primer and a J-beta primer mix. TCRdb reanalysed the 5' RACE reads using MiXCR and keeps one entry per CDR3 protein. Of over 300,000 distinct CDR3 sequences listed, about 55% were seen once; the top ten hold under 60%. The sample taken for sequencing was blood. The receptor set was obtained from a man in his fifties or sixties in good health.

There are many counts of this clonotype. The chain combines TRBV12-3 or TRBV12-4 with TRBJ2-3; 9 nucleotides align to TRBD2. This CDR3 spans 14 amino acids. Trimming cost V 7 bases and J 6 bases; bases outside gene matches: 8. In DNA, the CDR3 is TGTGCCAGCACCCTCAGCGGGGGGCCCGATACGCAGTATTTT. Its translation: CASTLSGGPDTQYF.

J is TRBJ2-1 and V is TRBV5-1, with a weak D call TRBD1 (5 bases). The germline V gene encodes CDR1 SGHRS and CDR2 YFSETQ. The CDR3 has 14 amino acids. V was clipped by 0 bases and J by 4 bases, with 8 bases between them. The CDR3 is CASSLVQGYNEQFF. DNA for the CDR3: TGCGCCAGCAGCTTGGTTCAGGGTTACAATGAGCAGTTCTTC.

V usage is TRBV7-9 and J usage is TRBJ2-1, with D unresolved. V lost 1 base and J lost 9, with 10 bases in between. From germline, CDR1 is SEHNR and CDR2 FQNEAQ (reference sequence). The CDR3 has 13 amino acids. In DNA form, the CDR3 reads TGTGCCAGCAGCTTAGACTGGATGCGTGAGCAGTTCTTC. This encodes CASSLDWMREQFF.

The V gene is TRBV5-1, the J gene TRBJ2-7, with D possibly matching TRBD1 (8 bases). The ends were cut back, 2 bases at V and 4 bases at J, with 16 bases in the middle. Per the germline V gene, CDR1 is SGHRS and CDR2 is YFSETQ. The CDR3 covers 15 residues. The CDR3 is CASSFSTGEGYEQYF. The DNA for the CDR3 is TGCGCCAGCAGCTTCTCGACAGGGGAGGGATACGAGCAGTACTTC.

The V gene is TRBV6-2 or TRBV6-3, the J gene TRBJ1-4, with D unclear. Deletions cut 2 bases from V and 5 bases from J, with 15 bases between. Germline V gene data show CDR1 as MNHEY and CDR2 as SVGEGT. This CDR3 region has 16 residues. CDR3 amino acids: CASSYVGRGRNEKLFF. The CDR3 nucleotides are TGTGCCAGCAGTTACGTCGGACGCGGCCGAAATGAAAAACTGTTTTTT.

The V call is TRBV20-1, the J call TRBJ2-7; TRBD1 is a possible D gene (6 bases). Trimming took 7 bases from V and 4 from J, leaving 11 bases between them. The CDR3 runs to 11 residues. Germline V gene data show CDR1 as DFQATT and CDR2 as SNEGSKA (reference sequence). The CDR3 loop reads CSGLTGYEQYF. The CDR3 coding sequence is TGCAGTGGCCTCACAGGGTACGAGCAGTACTTC.

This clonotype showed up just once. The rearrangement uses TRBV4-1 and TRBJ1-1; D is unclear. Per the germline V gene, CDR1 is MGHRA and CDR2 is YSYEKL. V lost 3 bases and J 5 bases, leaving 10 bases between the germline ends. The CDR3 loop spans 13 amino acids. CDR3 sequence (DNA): TGCGCCAGCAGCCAGGGAGTGGAGACTGAAGCTTTCTTT. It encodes CASSQGVETEAFF.

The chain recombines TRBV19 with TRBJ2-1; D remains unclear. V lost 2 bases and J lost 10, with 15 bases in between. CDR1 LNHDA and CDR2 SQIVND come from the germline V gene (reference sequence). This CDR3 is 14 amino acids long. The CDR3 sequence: CASSIQHNVGEQFF. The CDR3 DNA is TGTGCCAGTAGTATACAGCACAATGTAGGGGAGCAGTTCTTC.

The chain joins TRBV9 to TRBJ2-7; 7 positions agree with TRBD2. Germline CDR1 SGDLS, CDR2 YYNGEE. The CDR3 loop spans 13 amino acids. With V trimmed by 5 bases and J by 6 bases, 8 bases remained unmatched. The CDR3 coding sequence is TGTGCCAGCAGTGTCTCGGGGGGTGCCGAGCAGTACTTC. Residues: CASSVSGGAEQYF.

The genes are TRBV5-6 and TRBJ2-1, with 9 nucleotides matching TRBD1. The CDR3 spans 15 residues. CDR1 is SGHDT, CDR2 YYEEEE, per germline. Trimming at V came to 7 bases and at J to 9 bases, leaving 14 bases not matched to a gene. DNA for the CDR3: TGTGCCAGCGATCGGACAGGGGTGATAGTTGGTGAGCAGTTCTTC. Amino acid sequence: CASDRTGVIVGEQFF.

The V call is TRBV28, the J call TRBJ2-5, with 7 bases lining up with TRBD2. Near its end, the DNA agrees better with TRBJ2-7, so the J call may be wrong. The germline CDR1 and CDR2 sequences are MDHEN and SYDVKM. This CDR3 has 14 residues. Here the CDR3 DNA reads TGTGCCAGCAGCGCAAGCGGGATAATCTCCGAGCAGTACTTC. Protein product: CASSASGIISEQYF.

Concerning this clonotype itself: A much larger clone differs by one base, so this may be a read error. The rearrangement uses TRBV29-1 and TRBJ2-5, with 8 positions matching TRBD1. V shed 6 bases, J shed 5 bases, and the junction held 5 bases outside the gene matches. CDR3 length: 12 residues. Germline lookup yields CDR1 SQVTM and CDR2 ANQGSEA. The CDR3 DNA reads TGCAGCGTGGCAGGGGGCCACGAGACCCAGTACTTC. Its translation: CSVAGGHETQYF.

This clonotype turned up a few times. CDR3 residues: CASLGQQNTGELFF. CDR3 nucleotides: TGTGCCAGCCTGGGACAGCAGAACACCGGGGAGCTGTTTTTT. V usage is TRBV28 and J usage is TRBJ2-2, with 7 nucleotides matching TRBD1. Germline V gene lookup returns CDR1 MDHEN and CDR2 SYDVKM. The CDR3 runs 14 residues. V gave up 8 bases and J gave up 1 base; unmatched junction bases: 4.

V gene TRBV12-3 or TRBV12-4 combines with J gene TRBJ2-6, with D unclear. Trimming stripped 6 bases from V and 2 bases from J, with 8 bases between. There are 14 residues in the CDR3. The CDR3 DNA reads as TGTGCCAGCAGCCCATTAGCTGGGGCCAACGTCCTGACTTTC. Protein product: CASSPLAGANVLTF.

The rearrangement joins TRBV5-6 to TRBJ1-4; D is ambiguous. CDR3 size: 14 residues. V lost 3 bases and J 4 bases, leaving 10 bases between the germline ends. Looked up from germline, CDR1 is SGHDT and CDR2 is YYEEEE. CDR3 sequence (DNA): TGTGCCAGCAGCTCGGCACTTCGTAATGAAAAACTGTTTTTT. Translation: CASSSALRNEKLFF. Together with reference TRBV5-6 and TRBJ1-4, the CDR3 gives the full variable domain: DAGVTQSPTHLIKTRGQQVTLRCSPKSGHDTVSWYQQALGQGPQFIFQYYEEEERQRGNFPDRFSGHQFPNYSSELNVNALLLGDSALYLCASSSALRNEKLFFGSGTQLSVL.

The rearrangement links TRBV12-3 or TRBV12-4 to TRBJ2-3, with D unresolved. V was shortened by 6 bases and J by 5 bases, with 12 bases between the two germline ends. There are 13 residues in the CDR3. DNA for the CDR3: TGTGCCAGCAGGACCGATAGTAAAGATACGCAGTATTTT. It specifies CASRTDSKDTQYF.